This T cell receptor beta chain derives from a study of CD8+CD57+ T cells in acquired aplastic anemia. On the study more broadly: The study obtained an average of 3.2 ug of DNA from sorted CD4+ and CD8+ cells. Study-level results: Patients showed no significant difference from controls in CD8+ Simpson's diversity. The number of CD8+ CDR3 sequences shared by patients and controls was under 35.

Genomic DNA served as template for TCR beta VDJ and CDR3 profiling. TCRdb reprocessed the reads via MiXCR and lists one record per CDR3 protein. The top ten hold 20% of the sample, which has some 200,000 distinct CDR3 sequences, over 40% seen once. As regards this clonotype: The antigen remains unidentified.

Previously, flow cytometry had revealed CD8+CD57+ cell expansion in the patients chosen for sequencing. The clonotype comes from a human donor with aplastic anemia. Sequencing used sorted CD4+, CD8+, or CD8+CD57+ T cells (not recorded which) from PBMCs.

Written as DNA, the CDR3 is TGTGCCAGTAGTAAAGACAGTAGGACCTCTGGAAACACCATATATTTT. Residues: CASSKDSRTSGNTIYF. The V call is TRBV19, the J call TRBJ1-3, with D perhaps TRBD1 (5 bases). Trimming stripped 4 bases from V and 0 bases from J, with 13 bases between. The CDR3 covers 16 residues. Germline assignment: CDR1 LNHDA and CDR2 SQIVND (reference sequence).